Presented here are 10 T cell receptor beta chains from one specimen sequenced in a study of cytomegalovirus exposure and HLA in healthy donors. The primer mix had 60 Vbeta and 13 Jbeta primers. Sequenced by immunoSEQ multiplex PCR; TCRdb stores in-frame clones only, minus some. The sample yields 150,000 to 200,000 clones, 75% to 90% seen once. Source material: PBMCs. The origin of the receptors is a man in his fifties in good health and CMV-seropositive.

V is TRBV5-1 and J is TRBJ2-6, with 7 bases that match TRBD1. V was clipped by 4 bases and J by 4 bases; unmatched bases: 5. The CDR3 is 15 amino acids. Per the germline V gene, CDR1 is SGHRS and CDR2 is YFSETQ. In DNA, the CDR3 is TGCGCCAGCAGCGAAAACAGGGGCGGGGCCAACGTCCTGACTTTC. It specifies CASSENRGGANVLTF.

This chain uses TRBV29-1 with TRBJ2-7; tentative D call: TRBD2 (7 bases). CDR3 length equals 13 residues. From germline, CDR1 is SQVTM and CDR2 ANQGSEA. The V end lost 6 bases, the J end lost 3 bases, and 15 bases lay between the germline ends. The CDR3 region is CSVRGVGGYEQYF. The CDR3 bases are TGCAGCGTCCGGGGGGTAGGGGGCTACGAGCAGTACTTC.

The chain couples TRBV28 to TRBJ1-4; tentatively, D is TRBD1 (5 bases). The CDR3 is made up of 15 amino acids. The V gene lost 6 bases and the J gene lost 0 bases, with 11 bases spanning the gap. Germline CDR1 is MDHEN and CDR2 is SYDVKM. The CDR3 spells CASSLPGATNEKLFF. CDR3 in DNA: TGTGCCAGCAGCTTGCCGGGGGCAACTAATGAAAAACTGTTTTTT. Full variable domain (outside the CDR3, taken from reference TRBV28 and TRBJ1-4): DVKVTQSSRYLVKRTGEKVFLECVQDMDHENMFWYRQDPGLGLRLIYFSYDVKMKEKGDIPEGYSVSREKKERFSLILESASTNQTSMYLCASSLPGATNEKLFFGSGTQLSVL.

The chain links TRBV7-3 to TRBJ2-1; 9 bases match TRBD2. The CDR3 length is 15 residues. Unmatched junction bases numbered 3, after V lost 0 bases and J lost 6 bases. Germline CDR1 is SGHTA and CDR2 is FQGTGA. CDR3: CASSLTGTSSNEQFF. The CDR3 nucleotides read TGTGCCAGCAGCTTAACAGGGACTAGCTCCAATGAGCAGTTCTTC.

J is TRBJ2-7 and V is TRBV7-3, with D possibly matching TRBD1 (6 bases). CDR1 and CDR2 from the germline V gene are SGHTA and FQGTGA. The CDR3 sequence is 14 residues long. The V end lost 0 bases, the J end lost 3 bases, and 9 bases lay between the germline ends. The CDR3 bases are TGTGCCAGCAGCTTAACTGGGACACGCTACGAGCAGTACTTC. Amino acids: CASSLTGTRYEQYF.

V gene TRBV28 combines with J gene TRBJ2-7; 10 bases map to TRBD2. Germline CDR1 and CDR2: MDHEN and SYDVKM. This CDR3 contains 16 residues. V trimming: 3 bases; J trimming: 3 bases; junction bases outside the gene matches: 8. The CDR3 reads CASSLWLAGADYEQYF. In nucleotides, the CDR3 is TGTGCCAGCAGTTTGTGGCTAGCGGGGGCTGACTACGAGCAGTACTTC.

The rearrangement uses TRBV5-5 and TRBJ2-3; D remains ambiguous. V was trimmed by 0 bases and J by 4 bases, leaving 6 bases between them. The CDR3 loop spans 13 amino acids. The germline V gene has CDR1 SGHKS and CDR2 YYEKEE (reference sequence). In nucleotides, the CDR3 is TGTGCCAGCAGCTTGGGCAACTCAGATACGCAGTATTTT. Encoded protein: CASSLGNSDTQYF.

The rearrangement joins TRBV14 to TRBJ2-1, with D possibly being TRBD1 (5 bases). Looked up from germline, CDR1 is SGHDN and CDR2 is FVKESK. Between the trimmed V and J ends, which lost 3 bases and 10 bases, there was a span of 10 bases. The CDR3 contains 12 residues. The CDR3 DNA reads TGTGCCAGCAGCCAGGAAGGGGAAGAGCAGTTCTTC. Translated: CASSQEGEEQFF.

The chain recombines TRBV7-9 with TRBJ1-5; D is unclear. The V end lost 7 bases, the J end lost 5 bases, and 6 bases lay between the germline ends. Germline lookup yields CDR1 SEHNR and CDR2 FQNEAQ (reference sequence). The CDR3 totals 11 residues. CDR3 amino acids: CASTIYQPQHF. The CDR3, as DNA: TGTGCCAGCACCATTTATCAGCCCCAGCATTTT.

V and J are TRBV5-1 and TRBJ2-6; 7 positions agree with TRBD1. In germline, CDR1 is SGHRS, CDR2 YFSETQ. The V and J ends lost 3 bases and 0 bases, in that order; junction bases with no gene match: 12. The CDR3 has 19 amino acids. The CDR3 spells CASSWPQGKGASGANVLTF. Here the CDR3 DNA reads TGCGCCAGCAGCTGGCCACAGGGGAAAGGGGCCTCTGGGGCCAACGTCCTGACTTTC.